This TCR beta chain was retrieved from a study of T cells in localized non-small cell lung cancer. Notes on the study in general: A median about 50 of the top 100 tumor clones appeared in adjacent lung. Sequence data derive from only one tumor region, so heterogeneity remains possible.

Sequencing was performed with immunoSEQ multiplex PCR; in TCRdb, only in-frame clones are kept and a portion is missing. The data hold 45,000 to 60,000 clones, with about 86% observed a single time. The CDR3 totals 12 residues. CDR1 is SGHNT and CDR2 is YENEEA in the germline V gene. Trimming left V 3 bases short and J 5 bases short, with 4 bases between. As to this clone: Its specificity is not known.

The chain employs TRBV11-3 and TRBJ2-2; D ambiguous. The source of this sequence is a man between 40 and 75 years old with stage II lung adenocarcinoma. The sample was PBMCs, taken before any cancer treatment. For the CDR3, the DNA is TGTGCCAGCAGCTTTAGGACCGGGGAGCTGTTTTTT. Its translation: CASSFRTGELFF.